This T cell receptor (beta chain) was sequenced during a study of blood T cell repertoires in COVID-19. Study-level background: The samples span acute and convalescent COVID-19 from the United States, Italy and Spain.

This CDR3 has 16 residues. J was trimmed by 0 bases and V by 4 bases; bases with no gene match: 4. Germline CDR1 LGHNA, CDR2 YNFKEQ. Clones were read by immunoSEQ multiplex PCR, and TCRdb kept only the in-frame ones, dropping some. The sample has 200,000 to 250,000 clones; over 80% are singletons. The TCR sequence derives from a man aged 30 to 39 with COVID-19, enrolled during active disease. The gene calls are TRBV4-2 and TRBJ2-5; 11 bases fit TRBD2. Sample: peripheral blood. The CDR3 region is CASSPPGLADQETQYF. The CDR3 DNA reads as TGTGCCAGCAGCCCCCCGGGACTAGCGGACCAAGAGACCCAGTACTTC.